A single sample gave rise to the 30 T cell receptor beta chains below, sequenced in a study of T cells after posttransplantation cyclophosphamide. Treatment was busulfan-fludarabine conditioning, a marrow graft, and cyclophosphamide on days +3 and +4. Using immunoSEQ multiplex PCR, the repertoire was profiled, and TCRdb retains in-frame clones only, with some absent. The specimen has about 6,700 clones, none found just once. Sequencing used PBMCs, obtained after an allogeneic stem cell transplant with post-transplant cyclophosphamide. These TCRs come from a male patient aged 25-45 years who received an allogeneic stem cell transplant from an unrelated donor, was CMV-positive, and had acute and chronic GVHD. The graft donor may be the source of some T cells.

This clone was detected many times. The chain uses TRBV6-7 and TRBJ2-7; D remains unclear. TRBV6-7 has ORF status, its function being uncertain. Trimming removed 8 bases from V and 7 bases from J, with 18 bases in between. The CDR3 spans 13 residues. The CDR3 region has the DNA TGTGCCAGCTATCCCCTCCCCCACTGGGAGCAGTACTTC. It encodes CASYPLPHWEQYF.

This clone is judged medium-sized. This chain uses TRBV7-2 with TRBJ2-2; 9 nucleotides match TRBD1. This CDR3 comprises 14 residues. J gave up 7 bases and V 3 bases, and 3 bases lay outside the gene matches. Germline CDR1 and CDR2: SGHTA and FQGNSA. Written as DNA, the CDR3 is TGTGCCAGCAGCTTCGACAGGGGGAGCGGGGAGCTGTTTTTT. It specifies CASSFDRGSGELFF.

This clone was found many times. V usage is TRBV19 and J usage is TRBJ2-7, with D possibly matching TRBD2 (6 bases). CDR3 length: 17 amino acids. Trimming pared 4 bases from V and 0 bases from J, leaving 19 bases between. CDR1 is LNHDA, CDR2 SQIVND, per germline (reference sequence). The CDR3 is CASSTAEEGPTSYEQYF. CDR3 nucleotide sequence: TGTGCCAGTAGTACGGCTGAGGAGGGACCCACCTCCTACGAGCAGTACTTC.

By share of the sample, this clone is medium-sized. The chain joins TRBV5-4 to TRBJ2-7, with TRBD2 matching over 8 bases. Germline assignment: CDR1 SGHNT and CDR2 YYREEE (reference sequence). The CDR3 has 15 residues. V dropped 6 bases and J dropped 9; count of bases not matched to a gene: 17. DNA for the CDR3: TGTGCCAGCACCCGGGGGGGGACCAACGGGGGGACGCAGTACTTC. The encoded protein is CASTRGGTNGGTQYF.

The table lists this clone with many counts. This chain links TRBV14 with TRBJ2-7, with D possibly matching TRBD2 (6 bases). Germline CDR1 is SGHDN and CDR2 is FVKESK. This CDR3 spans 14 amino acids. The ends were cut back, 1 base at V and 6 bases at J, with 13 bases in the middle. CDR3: CASSQGRRVGEQYF. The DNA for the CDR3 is TGTGCCAGCAGCCAAGGTAGGAGGGTAGGCGAGCAGTACTTC.

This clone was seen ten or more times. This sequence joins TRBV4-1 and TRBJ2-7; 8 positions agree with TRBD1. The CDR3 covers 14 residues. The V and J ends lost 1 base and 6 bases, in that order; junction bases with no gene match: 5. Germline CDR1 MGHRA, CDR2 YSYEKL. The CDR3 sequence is CASSQVQGGREQYF. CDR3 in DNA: TGCGCCAGCAGCCAAGTACAGGGGGGCCGCGAGCAGTACTTC.

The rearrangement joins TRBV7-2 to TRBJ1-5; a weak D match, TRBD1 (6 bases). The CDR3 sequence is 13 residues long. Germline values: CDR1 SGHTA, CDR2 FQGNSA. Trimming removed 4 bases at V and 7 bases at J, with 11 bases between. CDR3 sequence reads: CASSSGVLQPQHF. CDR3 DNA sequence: TGTGCCAGCAGCTCAGGGGTCCTACAGCCCCAGCATTTT. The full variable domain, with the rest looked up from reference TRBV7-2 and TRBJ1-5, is GAGVSQSPSNKVTEKGKDVELRCDPISGHTALYWYRQSLGQGLEFLIYFQGNSAPDKSGLPSDRFSAERTGGSVSTLTIQRTQQEDSAVYLCASSSGVLQPQHFGDGTRLSIL.

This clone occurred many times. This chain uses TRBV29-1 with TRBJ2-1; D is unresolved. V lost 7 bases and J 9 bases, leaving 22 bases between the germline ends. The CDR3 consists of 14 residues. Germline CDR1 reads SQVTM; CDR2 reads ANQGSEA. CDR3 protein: CSAVAAKGLSEQFF. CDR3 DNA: TGCAGCGCTGTGGCGGCTAAAGGCCTCAGTGAGCAGTTCTTC.

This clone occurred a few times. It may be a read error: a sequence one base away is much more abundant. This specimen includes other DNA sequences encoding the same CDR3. The chain's CDR3 is CASSLDPAKAEAFF. In DNA, the CDR3 is TGCGCCAGCAGCTTAGATCCCGCTAAAGCCGAAGCTTTCTTT. V and J are TRBV11-3 and TRBJ1-1; D gene ambiguous. This CDR3 has 14 amino acids. Per the germline V gene, CDR1 is SGHNT and CDR2 is YENEEA.

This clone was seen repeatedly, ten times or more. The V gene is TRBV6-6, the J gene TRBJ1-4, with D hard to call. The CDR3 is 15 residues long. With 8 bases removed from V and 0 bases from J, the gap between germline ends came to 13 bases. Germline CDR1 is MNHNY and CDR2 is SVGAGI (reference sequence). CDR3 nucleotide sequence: TGTGCCAGCGCCCAGGACTATTCAACTAATGAAAAACTGTTTTTT. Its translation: CASAQDYSTNEKLFF.

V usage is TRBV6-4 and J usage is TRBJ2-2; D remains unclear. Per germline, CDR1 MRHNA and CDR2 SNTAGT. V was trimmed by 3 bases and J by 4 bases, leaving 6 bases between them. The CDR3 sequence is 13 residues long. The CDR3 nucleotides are TGTGCCAGCAGTGAGCGGAGCACCGGGGAGCTGTTTTTT. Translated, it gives CASSERSTGELFF.

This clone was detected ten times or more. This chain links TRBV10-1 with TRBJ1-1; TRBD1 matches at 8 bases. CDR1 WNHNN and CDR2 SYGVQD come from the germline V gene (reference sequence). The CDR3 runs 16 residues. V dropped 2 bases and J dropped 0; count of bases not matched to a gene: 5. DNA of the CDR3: TGCGCCAGCAGTGAGGACAGGGGCCGGGTGAACACTGAAGCTTTCTTT. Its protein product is CASSEDRGRVNTEAFF.

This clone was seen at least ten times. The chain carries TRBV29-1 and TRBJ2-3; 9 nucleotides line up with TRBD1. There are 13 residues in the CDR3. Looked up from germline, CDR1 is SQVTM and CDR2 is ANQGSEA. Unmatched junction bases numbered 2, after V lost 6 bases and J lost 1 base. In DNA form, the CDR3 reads TGCAGCGTGACAGGGGGAGGCACAGATACGCAGTATTTT. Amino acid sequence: CSVTGGGTDTQYF.

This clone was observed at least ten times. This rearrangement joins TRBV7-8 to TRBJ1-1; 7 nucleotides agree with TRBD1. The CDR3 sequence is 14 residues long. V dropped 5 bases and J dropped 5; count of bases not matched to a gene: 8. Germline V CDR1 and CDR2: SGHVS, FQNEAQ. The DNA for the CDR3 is TGTGCCAGCAGCCATACTGACAGGGTGACTGAAGCTTTCTTT. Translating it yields CASSHTDRVTEAFF.

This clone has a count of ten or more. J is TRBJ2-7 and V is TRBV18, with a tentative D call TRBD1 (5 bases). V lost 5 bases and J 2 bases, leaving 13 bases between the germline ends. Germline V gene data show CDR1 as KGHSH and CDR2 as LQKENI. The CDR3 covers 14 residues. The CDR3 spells CASSNEQGTYEQYF. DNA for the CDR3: TGTGCCAGCTCAAACGAGCAGGGTACCTACGAGCAGTACTTC.

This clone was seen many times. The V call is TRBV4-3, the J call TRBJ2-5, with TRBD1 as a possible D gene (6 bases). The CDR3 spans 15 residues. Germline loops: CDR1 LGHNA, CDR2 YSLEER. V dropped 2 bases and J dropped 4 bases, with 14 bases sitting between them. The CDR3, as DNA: TGCGCCAGCAGCCAAACTACAGGGACGGGAGAGACCCAGTACTTC. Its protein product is CASSQTTGTGETQYF.

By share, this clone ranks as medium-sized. The CDR3 reads CASSLSMEGYGYTF. The CDR3 region has the DNA TGTGCCAGCAGTTTATCGATGGAGGGCTATGGCTACACCTTC. The chain links TRBV27 to TRBJ1-2; D is unresolved. Trimming removed 0 bases from V and 4 bases from J, with 9 bases in between. The CDR3 is 14 residues long. Germline values: CDR1 MNHEY, CDR2 SMNVEV (reference sequence).

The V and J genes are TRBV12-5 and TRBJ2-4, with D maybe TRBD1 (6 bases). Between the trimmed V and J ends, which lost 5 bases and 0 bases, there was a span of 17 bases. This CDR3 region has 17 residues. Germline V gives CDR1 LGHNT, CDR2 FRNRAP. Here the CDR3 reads CASGTAGQSLAKNIQYF. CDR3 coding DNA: TGTGCTAGTGGTACCGCCGGACAGTCTCTAGCCAAAAACATTCAGTACTTC.

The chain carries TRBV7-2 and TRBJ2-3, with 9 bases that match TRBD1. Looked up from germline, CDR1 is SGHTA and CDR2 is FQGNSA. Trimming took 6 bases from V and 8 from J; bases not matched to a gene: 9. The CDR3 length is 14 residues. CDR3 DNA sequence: TGTGCCAGCAGGTTACAGGGGGCAGGGGGTACGCAGTATTTT. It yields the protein CASRLQGAGGTQYF.

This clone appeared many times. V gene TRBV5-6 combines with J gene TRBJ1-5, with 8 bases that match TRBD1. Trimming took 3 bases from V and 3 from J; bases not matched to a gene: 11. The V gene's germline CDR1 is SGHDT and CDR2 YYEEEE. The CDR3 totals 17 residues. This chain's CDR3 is CASSWRGQGRVNQPQHF. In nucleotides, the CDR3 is TGTGCCAGCAGCTGGAGAGGACAGGGTCGGGTCAATCAGCCCCAGCATTTT. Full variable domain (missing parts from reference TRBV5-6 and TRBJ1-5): DAGVTQSPTHLIKTRGQQVTLRCSPKSGHDTVSWYQQALGQGPQFIFQYYEEEERQRGNFPDRFSGHQFPNYSSELNVNALLLGDSALYLCASSWRGQGRVNQPQHFGDGTRLSIL.

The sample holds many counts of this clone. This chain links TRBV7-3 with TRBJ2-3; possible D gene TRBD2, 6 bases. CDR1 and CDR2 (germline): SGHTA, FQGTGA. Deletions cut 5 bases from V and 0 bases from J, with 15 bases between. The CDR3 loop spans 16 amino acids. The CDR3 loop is CASSPNGGVSTDTQYF. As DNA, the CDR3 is TGTGCCAGCAGCCCAAACGGCGGGGTTAGCACAGATACGCAGTATTTT.

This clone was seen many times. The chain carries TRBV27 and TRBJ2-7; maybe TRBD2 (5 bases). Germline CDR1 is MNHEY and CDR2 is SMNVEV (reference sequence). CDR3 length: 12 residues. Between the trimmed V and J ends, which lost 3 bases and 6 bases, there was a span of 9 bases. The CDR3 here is CASSLPRGEQYF. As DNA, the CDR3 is TGTGCCAGCAGTTTGCCACGGGGCGAGCAGTACTTC.

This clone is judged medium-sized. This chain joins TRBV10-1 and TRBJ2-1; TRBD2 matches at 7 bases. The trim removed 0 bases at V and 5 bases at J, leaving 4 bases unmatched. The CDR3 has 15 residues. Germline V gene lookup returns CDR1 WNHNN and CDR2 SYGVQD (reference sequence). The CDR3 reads CASSESRLADNEQFF. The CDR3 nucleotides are TGCGCCAGCAGTGAGTCAAGGCTAGCGGACAATGAGCAGTTCTTC.

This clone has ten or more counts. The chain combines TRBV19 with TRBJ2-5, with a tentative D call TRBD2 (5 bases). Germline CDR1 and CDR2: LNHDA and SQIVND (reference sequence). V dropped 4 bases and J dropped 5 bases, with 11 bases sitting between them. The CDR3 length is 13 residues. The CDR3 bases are TGTGCCAGTAGTACCTCTAGCAGCGAGACCCAGTACTTC. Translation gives CASSTSSSETQYF.

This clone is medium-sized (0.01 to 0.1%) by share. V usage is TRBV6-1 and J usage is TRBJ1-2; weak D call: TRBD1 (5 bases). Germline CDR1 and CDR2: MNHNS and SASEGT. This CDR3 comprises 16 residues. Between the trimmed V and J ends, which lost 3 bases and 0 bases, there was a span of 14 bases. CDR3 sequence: CASSDAGRTANYGYTF. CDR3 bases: TGTGCCAGCAGTGACGCGGGACGTACAGCTAACTATGGCTACACCTTC.

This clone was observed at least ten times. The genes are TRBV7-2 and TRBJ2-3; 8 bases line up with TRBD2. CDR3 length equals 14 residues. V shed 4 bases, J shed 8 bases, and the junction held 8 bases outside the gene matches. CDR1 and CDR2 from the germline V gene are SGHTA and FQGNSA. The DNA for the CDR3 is TGTGCCAGCAGCTACACTAGCGGATCGGTTACGCAGTATTTT. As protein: CASSYTSGSVTQYF.

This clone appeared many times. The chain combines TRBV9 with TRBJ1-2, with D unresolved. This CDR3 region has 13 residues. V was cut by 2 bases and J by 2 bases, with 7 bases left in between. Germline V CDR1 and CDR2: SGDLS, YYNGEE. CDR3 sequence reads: CASSVTENYGYTF. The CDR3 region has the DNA TGTGCCAGCAGCGTGACGGAGAACTATGGCTACACCTTC.

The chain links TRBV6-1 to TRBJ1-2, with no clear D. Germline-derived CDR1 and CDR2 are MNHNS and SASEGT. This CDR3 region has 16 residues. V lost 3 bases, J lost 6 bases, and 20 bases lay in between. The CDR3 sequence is CASSDISLELSNGYTF. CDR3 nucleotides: TGTGCCAGCAGTGATATCTCGCTAGAACTAAGTAATGGCTACACCTTC.

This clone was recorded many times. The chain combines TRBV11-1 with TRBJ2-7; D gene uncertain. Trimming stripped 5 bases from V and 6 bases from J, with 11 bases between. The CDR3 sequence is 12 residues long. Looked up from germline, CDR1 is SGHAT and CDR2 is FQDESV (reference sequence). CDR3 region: CASSLLTPEQYF. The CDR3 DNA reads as TGTGCCAGCAGCCTTCTGACTCCCGAGCAGTACTTC.

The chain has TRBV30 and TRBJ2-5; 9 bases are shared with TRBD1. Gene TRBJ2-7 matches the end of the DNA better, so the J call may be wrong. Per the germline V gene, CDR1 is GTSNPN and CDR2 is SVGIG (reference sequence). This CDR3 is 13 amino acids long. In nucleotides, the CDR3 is TGTGCCTCACAGGGGGCTGGCTCCTACGAGCAGTACTTC. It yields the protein CASQGAGSYEQYF.